This TCR beta chain was found in a study of blood T cell repertoires in COVID-19. Study summary: The United States, Italy and Spain provided the acute and convalescent COVID-19 samples. The analysed material was cDNA or gDNA that came from T cells, B-cell-depleted T cells, or PBMCs.

In this sample, this clone turned up once. Original handling: Using reference gene primer amplification, nucleated cell counts were estimated. Here immunoSEQ multiplex PCR was the method, and the copy in TCRdb shows in-frame clones only, minus some. The DNA gave D and trimming, while V, J and clone size come from that table. The profile shows around 60,000 clones, 84% of them singletons. Patients at the Seattle site were enrolled during active infection and followed longitudinally. This CDR3 region has 14 residues. Trimming removed 6 bases at V and 2 bases at J, with 10 bases between. Germline CDR1 is SNHLY and CDR2 is FYNNEI.

Sequences were obtained from peripheral blood. The rearrangement uses TRBV2 and TRBJ2-2; weak D call: TRBD2 (7 bases). The clonotype originates from a man aged 55-75 years with COVID-19, enrolled during active disease. The CDR3 spells CASRRGANTGELFF. The CDR3 DNA follows: TGTGCCAGCAGACGGGGGGCCAACACCGGGGAGCTGTTTTTT.